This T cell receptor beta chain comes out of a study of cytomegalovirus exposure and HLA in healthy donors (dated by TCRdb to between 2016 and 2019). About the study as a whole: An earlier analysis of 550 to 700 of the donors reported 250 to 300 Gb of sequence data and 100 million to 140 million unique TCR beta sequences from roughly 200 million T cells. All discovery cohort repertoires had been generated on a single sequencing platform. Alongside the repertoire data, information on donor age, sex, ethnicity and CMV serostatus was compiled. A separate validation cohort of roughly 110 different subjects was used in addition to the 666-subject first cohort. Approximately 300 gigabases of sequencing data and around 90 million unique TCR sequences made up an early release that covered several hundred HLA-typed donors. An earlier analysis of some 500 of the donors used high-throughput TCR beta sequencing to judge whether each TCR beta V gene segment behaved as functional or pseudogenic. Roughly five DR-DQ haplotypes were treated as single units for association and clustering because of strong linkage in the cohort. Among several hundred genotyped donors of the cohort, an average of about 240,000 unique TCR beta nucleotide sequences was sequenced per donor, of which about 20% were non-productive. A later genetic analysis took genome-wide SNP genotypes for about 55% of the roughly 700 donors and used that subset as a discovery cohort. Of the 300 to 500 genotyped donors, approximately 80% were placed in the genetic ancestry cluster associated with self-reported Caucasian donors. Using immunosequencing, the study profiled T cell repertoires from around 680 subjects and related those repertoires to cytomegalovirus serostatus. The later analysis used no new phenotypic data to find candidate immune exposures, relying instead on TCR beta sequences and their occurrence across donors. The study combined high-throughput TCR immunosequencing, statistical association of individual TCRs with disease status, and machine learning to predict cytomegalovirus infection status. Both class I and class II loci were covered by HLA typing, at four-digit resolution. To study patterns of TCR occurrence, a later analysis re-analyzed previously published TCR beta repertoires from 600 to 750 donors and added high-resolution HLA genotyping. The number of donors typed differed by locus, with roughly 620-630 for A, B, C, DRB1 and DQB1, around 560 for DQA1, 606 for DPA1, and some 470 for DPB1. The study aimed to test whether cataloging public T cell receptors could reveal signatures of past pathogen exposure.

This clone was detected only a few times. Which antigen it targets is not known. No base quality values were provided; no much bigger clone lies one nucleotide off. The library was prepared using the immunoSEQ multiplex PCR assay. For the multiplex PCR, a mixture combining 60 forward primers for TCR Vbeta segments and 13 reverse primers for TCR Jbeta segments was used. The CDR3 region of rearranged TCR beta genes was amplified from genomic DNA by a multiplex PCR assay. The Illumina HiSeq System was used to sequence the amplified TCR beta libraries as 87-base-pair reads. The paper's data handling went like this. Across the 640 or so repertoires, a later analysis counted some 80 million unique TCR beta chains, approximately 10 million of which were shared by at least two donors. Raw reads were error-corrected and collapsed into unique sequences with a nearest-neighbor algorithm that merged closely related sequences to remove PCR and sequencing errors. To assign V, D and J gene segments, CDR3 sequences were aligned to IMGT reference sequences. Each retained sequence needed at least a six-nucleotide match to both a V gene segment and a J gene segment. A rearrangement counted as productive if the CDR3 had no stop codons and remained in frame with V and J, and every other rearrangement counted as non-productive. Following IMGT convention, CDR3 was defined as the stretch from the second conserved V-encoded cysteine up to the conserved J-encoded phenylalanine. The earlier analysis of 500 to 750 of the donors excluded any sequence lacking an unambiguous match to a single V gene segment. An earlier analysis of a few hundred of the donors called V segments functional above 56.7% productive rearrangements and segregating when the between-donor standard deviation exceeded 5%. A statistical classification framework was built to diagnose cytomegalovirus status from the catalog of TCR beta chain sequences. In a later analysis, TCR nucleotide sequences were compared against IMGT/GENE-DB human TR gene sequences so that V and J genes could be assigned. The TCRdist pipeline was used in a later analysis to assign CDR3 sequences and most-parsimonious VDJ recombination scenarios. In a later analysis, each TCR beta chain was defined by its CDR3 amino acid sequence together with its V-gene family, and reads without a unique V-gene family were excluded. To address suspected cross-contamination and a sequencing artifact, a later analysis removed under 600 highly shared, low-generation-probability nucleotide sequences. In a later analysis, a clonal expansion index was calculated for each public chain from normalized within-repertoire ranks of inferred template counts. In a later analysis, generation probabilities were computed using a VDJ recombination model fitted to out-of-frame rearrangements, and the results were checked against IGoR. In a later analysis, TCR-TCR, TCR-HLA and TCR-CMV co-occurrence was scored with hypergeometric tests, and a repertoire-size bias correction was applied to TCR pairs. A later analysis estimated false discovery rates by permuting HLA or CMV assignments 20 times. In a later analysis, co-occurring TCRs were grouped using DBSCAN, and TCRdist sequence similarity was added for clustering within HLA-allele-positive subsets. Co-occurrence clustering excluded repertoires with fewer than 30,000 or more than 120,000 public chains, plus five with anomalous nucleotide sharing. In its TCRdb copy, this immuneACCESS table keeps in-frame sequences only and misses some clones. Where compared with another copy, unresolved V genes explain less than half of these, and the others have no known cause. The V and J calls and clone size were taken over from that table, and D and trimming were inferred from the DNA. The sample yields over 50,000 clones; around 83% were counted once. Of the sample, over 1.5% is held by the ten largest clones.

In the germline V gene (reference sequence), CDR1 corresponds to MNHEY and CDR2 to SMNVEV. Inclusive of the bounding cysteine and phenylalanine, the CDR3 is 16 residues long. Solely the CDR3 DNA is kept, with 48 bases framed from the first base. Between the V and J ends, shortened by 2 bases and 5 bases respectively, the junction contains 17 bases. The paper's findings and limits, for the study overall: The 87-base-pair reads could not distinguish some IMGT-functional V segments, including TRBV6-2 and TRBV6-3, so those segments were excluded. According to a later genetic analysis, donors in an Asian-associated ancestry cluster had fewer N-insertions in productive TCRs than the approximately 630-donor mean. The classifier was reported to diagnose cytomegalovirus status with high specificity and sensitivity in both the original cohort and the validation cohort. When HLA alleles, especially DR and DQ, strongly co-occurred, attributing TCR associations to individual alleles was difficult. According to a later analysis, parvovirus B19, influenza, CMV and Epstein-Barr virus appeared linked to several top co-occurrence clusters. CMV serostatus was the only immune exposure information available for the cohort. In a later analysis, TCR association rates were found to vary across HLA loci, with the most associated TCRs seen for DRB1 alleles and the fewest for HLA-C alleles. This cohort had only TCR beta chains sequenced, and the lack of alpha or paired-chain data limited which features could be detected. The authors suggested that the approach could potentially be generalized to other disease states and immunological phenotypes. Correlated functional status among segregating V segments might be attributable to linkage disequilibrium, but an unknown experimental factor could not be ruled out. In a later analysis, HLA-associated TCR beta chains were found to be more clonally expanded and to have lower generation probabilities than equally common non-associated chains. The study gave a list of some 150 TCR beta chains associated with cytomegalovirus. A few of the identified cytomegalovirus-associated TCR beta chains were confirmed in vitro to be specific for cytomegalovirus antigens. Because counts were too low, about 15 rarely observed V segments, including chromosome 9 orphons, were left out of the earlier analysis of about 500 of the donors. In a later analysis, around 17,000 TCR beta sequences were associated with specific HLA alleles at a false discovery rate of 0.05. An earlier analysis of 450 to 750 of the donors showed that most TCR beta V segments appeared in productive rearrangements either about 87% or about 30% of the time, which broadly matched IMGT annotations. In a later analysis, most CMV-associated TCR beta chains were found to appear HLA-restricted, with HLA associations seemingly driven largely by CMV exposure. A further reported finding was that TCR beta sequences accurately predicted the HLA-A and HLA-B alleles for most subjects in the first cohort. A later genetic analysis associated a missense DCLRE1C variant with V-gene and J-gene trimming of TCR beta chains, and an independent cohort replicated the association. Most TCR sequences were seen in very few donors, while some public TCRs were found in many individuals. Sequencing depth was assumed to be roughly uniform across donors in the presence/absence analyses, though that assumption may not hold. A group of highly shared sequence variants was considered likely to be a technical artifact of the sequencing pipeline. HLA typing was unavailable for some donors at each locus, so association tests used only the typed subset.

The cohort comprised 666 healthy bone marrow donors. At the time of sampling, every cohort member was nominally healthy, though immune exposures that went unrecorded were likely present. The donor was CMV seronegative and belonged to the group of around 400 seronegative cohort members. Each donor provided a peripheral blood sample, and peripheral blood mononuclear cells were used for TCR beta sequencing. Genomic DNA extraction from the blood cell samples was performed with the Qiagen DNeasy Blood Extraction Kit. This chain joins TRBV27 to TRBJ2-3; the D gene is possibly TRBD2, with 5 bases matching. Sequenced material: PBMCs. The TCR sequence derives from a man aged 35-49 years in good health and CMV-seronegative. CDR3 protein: CASSLTRAIGGDTQYF. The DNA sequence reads TGTGCCAGCAGTTTAACTAGGGCTATTGGTGGAGATACGCAGTATTTT.